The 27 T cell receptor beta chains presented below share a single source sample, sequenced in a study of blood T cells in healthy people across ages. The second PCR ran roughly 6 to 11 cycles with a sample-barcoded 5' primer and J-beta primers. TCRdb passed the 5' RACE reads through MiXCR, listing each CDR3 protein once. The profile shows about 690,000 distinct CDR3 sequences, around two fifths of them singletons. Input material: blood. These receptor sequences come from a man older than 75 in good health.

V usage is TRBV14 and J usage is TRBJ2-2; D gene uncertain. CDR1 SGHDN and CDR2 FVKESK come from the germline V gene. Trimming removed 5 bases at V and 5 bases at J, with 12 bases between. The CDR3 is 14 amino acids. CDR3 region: CASSFHSVTGELFF. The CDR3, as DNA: TGTGCCAGCAGCTTTCACAGCGTAACCGGGGAGCTGTTTTTT.

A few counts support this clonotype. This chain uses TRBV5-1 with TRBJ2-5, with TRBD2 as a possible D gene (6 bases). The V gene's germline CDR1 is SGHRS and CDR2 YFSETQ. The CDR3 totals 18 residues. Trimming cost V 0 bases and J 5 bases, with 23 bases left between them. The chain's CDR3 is CASSLDPHRGGTGETQYF. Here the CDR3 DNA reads TGCGCCAGCAGCTTGGACCCTCACCGGGGAGGCACTGGTGAGACCCAGTACTTC.

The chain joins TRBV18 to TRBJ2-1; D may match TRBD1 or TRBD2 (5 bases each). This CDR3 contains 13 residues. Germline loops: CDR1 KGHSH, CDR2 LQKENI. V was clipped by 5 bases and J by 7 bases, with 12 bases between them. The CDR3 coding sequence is TGTGCCAGCTCATCAGCCAGGGAGAATGAGCAGTTCTTC. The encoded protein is CASSSARENEQFF. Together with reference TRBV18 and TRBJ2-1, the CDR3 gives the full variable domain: NAGVMQNPRHLVRRRGQEARLRCSPMKGHSHVYWYRQLPEEGLKFMVYLQKENIIDESGMPKERFSAEFPKEGPSILRIQQVVRGDSAAYFCASSSARENEQFFGPGTRLTVL.

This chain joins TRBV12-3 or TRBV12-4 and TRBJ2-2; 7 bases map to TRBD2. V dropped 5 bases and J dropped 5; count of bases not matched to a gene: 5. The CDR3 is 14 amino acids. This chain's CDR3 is CASSQKLATGELFF. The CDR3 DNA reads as TGTGCCAGCAGTCAAAAACTAGCGACCGGGGAGCTGTTTTTT.

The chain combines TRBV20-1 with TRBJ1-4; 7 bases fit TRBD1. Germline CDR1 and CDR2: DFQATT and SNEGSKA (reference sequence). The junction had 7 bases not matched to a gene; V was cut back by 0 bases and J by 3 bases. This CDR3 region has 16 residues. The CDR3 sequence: CSARDGGGQPNEKLFF. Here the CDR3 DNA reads TGCAGTGCTAGAGACGGGGGGGGACAGCCTAATGAAAAACTGTTTTTT.

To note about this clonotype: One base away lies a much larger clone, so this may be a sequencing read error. The CDR3 region is CSVEEFGQGSPDTQYF. CDR3 coding DNA: TGCAGCGTTGAAGAATTTGGACAGGGGTCGCCAGATACGCAGTATTTT. The V and J genes are TRBV29-1 and TRBJ2-3; 9 nucleotides align to TRBD1. The CDR3 sequence is 16 residues long. Trimming removed 0 bases from V and 4 bases from J; junction bases left unmatched: 8. In germline, CDR1 is SQVTM, CDR2 ANQGSEA.

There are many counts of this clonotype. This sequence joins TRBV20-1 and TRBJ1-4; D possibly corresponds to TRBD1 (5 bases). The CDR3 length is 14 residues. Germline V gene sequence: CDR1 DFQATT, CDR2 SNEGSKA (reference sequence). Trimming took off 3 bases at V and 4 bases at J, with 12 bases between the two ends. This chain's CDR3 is CSARDGTFNEKLFF. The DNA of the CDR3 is TGCAGTGCTAGGGACGGGACCTTTAATGAAAAACTGTTTTTT.

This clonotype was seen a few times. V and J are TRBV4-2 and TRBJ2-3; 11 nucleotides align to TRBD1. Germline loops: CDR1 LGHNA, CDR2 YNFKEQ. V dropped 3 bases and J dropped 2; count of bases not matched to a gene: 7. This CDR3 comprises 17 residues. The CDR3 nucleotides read TGTGCCAGCAGCCAGACTGGGACAGGGGGACTCACAGATACGCAGTATTTT. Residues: CASSQTGTGGLTDTQYF.

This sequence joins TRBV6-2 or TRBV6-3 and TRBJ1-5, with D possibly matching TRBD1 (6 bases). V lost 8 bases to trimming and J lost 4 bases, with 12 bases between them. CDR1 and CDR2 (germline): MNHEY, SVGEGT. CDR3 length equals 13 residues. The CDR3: CASVEGGNQPQHF. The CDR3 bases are TGTGCCAGCGTTGAGGGGGGTAATCAGCCCCAGCATTTT.

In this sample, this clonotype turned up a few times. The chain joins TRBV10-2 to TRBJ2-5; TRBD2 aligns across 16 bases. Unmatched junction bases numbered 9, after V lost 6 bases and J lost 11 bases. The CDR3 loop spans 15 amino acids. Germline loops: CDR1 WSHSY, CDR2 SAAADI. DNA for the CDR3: TGCGCCAGCAGGCCGGGACTAGCGGGAGGGGGTGAGCAGTACTTC. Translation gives CASRPGLAGGGEQYF.

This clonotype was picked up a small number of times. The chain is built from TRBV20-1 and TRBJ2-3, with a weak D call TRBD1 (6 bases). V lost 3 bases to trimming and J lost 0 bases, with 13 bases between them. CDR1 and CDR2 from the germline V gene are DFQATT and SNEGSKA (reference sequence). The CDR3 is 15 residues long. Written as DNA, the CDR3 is TGCAGTGCTAGCCCGGACAGCTCCAGCACAGATACGCAGTATTTT. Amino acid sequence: CSASPDSSSTDTQYF.

CDR3: CSARDLGTSGGVTDTQYF. CDR3 coding DNA: TGCAGTGCTAGAGATTTGGGGACTAGCGGGGGGGTTACAGATACGCAGTATTTT. The chain has TRBV20-1 and TRBJ2-3, with 16 nucleotides matching TRBD2. J was trimmed by 3 bases and V by 0 bases; bases with no gene match: 6. The germline V gene has CDR1 DFQATT and CDR2 SNEGSKA (reference sequence). The CDR3 is 18 residues long.

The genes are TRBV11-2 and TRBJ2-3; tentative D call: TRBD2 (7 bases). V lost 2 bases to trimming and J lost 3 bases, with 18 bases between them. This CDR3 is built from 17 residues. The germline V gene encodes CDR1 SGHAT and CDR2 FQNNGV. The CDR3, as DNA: TGTGCCAGCAGCTTAAACGGAGCCGGGGGGCCGACAGATACGCAGTATTTT. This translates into CASSLNGAGGPTDTQYF.

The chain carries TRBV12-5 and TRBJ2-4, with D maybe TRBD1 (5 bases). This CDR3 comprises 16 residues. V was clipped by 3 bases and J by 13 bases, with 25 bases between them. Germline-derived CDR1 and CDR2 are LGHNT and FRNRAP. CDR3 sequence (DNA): TGTGCTAGTGGTTTCGGCCCCGGACACCCCGGAGATGAGCAGTACTTC. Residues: CASGFGPGHPGDEQYF.

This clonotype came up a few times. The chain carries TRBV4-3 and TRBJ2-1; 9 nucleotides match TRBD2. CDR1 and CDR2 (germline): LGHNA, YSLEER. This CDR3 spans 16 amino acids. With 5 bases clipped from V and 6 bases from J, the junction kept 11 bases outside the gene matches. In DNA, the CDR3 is TGCGCCAGCAGCAAAGGGGCTAGCGGGATAGTCAATGAGCAGTTCTTC. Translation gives CASSKGASGIVNEQFF.

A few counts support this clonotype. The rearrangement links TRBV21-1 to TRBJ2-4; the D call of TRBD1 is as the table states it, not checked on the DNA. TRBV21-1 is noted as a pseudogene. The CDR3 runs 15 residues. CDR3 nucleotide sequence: TGTGCCAGCAGCCCCCAGTCCCTAACCAAAAACATTCAGTACTTC. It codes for CASSPQSLTKNIQYF.

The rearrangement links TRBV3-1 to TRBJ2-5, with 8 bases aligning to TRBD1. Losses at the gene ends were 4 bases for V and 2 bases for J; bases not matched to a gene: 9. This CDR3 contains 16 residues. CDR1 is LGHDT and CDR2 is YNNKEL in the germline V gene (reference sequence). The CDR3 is CASSRPGTGLQETQYF. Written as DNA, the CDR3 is TGTGCCAGCAGCCGCCCCGGGACAGGATTACAAGAGACCCAGTACTTC.

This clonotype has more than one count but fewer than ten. The CDR3 region is CASSLVGGRSPYNEQFF. CDR3 coding DNA: TGTGCCAGCAGCTTAGTTGGGGGGAGGTCCCCCTACAATGAGCAGTTCTTC. The chain joins TRBV11-2 to TRBJ2-1, with a possible D match to TRBD2 (6 bases). Germline V CDR1 and CDR2: SGHAT, FQNNGV. The CDR3 consists of 17 residues. The ends were cut back, 1 base at V and 2 bases at J, with 15 bases in the middle.

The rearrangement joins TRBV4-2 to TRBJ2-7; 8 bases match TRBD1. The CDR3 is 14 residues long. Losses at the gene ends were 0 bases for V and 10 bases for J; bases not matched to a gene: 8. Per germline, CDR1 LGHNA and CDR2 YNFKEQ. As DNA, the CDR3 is TGTGCCAGCAGCCAAGATCTGCAGGGGGCGCAACAGTACTTC. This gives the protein CASSQDLQGAQQYF.

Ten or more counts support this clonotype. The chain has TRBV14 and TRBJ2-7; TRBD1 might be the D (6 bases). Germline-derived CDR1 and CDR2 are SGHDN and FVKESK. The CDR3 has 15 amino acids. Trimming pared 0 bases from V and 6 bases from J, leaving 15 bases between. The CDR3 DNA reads TGTGCCAGCAGCCAAGATAACAGGGTCTTGGGCGAGCAGTACTTC. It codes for CASSQDNRVLGEQYF.

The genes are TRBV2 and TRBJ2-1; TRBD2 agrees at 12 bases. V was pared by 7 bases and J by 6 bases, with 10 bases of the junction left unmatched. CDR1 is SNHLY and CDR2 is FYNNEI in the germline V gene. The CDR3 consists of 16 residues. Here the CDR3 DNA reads TGTGCCAGCAAGGCGGCTAGCGGGAGGGCCTTCAATGAGCAGTTCTTC. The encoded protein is CASKAASGRAFNEQFF.

CDR3 sequence: CASSLKEETQYF. The CDR3 DNA is TGTGCCAGCAGCTTAAAGGAGGAGACCCAGTACTTC. The V and J genes are TRBV7-9 and TRBJ2-5; D is undetermined. V was shortened by 2 bases and J by 5 bases, with 6 bases between the two germline ends. The CDR3 contains 12 residues. Germline lookup yields CDR1 SEHNR and CDR2 FQNEAQ (reference sequence).

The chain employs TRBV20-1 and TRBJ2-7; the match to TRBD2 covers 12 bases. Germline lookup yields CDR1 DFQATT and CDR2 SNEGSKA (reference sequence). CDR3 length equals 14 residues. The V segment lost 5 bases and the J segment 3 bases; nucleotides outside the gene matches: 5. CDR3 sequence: CSAGLAGRYYEQYF. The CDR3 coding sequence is TGCAGTGCTGGACTAGCGGGGCGCTACTACGAGCAGTACTTC.

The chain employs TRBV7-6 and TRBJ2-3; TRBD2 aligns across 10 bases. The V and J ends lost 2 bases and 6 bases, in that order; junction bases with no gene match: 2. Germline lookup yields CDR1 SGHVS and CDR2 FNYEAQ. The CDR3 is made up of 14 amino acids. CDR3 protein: CASSLSGRGDTQYF. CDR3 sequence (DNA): TGTGCCAGCAGCTTAAGCGGGAGGGGGGATACGCAGTATTTT.

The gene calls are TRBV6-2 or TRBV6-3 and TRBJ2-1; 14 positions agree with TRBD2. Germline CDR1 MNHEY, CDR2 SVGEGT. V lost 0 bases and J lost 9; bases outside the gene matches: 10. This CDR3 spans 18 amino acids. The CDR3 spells CASSYSMGTSGSRREQFF. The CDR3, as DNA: TGTGCCAGCAGTTACTCGATGGGGACTAGCGGGAGTCGGCGTGAGCAGTTCTTC.

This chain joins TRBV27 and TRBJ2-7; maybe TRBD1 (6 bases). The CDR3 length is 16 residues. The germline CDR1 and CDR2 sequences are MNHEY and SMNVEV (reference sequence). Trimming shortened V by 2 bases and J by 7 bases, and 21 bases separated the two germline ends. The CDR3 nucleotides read TGTGCCAGCAGTTTAGGCCAGGGGAGAATCTGGAAGGAGCAGTACTTC. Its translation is CASSLGQGRIWKEQYF.

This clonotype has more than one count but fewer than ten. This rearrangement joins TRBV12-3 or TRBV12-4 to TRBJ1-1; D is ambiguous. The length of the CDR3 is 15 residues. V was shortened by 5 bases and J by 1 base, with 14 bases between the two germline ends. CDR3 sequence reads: CASSVTTFPNTEAFF. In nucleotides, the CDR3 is TGTGCCAGCAGTGTGACAACCTTCCCGAACACTGAAGCTTTCTTT.